The 25 T cell receptor beta chains below all came from one sample that was sequenced in a study of blood T cell repertoires in COVID-19. The repertoire was sequenced with immunoSEQ multiplex PCR; TCRdb's copy has only in-frame clones and lacks some. The repertoire holds 250,000 to 350,000 clones, with 85% to 90% as singletons. What was sequenced was PBMCs or T cells enriched from blood (not recorded which). The source of these receptors is a woman between 18 and 29 years old with acute COVID-19.

V and J are TRBV11-2 and TRBJ2-1; 10 nucleotides agree with TRBD1. The germline V gene encodes CDR1 SGHAT and CDR2 FQNNGV. The V and J ends lost 6 bases and 8 bases, in that order; junction bases with no gene match: 4. The CDR3 length is 13 residues. The CDR3 DNA sequence: TGTGCCAGCAGAGGACAGGGGGTCGATGAGCAGTTCTTC. Protein sequence: CASRGQGVDEQFF.

The chain employs TRBV28 and TRBJ2-3, with 11 bases lining up with TRBD2. CDR1 and CDR2 (germline): MDHEN, SYDVKM. V shed 0 bases, J shed 0 bases, and the junction held 2 bases outside the gene matches. This CDR3 is built from 17 residues. The CDR3 protein is CASSLWGLAESTDTQYF. In nucleotides, the CDR3 is TGTGCCAGCAGTTTATGGGGACTAGCGGAAAGCACAGATACGCAGTATTTT.

The rearrangement uses TRBV28 and TRBJ2-1, with 7 positions matching TRBD1. Unmatched junction bases numbered 3, after V lost 3 bases and J lost 10 bases. The CDR3 runs to 12 residues. From germline, CDR1 is MDHEN and CDR2 SYDVKM. CDR3 coding DNA: TGTGCCAGCAGTTTGACAGGGTACGAGCAGTTCTTC. Residues: CASSLTGYEQFF.

This clone occurred once. V is TRBV10-3 and J is TRBJ1-1; D gene unclear. Germline CDR1 and CDR2: ENHRY and SYGVKD. V shed 0 bases and J shed 10 bases, with 9 bases lying between them. This CDR3 comprises 12 residues. The DNA for the CDR3 is TGTGCCATCAGTGAGTCGTCCAGCGGAGCTTTCTTT. The encoded protein is CAISESSSGAFF.

This clone was seen a single time. The chain couples TRBV7-6 to TRBJ1-2; 7 bases match TRBD1. This CDR3 spans 14 amino acids. CDR1 is SGHVS and CDR2 is FNYEAQ in the germline V gene. V lost 5 bases, J lost 4 bases, and 7 bases stayed unmatched. The CDR3 sequence: CASSPGTDTYGYTF. The CDR3 bases are TGTGCCAGCAGCCCCGGGACAGACACCTATGGCTACACCTTC.

The chain carries TRBV28 and TRBJ1-5; D is uncertain. V was trimmed by 3 bases and J by 5 bases, leaving 5 bases between them. The CDR3 length is 12 residues. Germline CDR1 and CDR2: MDHEN and SYDVKM. CDR3 bases: TGTGCCAGCAGTTTCGGGTATCAGCCCCAGCATTTT. It yields the protein CASSFGYQPQHF.

This sequence joins TRBV19 and TRBJ2-7; D is perhaps TRBD1 (6 bases). CDR1 LNHDA and CDR2 SQIVND come from the germline V gene (reference sequence). The CDR3 extends over 14 amino acids. V was shortened by 0 bases and J by 5 bases, with 11 bases between the two germline ends. Here the CDR3 reads CASSIDNRADEQYF. CDR3 bases: TGTGCCAGTAGTATAGACAACAGGGCCGACGAGCAGTACTTC.

The rearrangement joins TRBV7-9 to TRBJ2-7; D gene unclear. The germline V gene encodes CDR1 SEHNR and CDR2 FQNEAQ (reference sequence). This CDR3 has 12 residues. V was trimmed by 2 bases and J by 5 bases, leaving 7 bases between them. CDR3 sequence reads: CASSLLQNEQYF. In DNA form, the CDR3 reads TGTGCCAGCAGCTTACTACAGAACGAGCAGTACTTC.

Comment on this clone: In the same sample, other DNA sequences code for this CDR3. CDR3 region: CAWSGDSGNTIYF. CDR3 sequence (DNA): TGTGCCTGGTCAGGCGACTCTGGAAACACCATATATTTT. This rearrangement joins TRBV30 to TRBJ1-3; D gene ambiguous. Germline V gene data show CDR1 as GTSNPN and CDR2 as SVGIG (reference sequence). The CDR3 runs to 13 residues. The V gene lost 5 bases and the J gene lost 0 bases, with 8 bases spanning the gap.

This chain connects TRBV7-8 to TRBJ2-1, with a tentative D call TRBD2 (5 bases). This CDR3 has 14 residues. V was trimmed by 5 bases and J by 0 bases, leaving 8 bases between them. Looked up from germline, CDR1 is SGHVS and CDR2 is FQNEAQ. CDR3 in DNA: TGTGCCAGCAGCCGAGGGAGCTCCTACAATGAGCAGTTCTTC. It translates to CASSRGSSYNEQFF.

This chain links TRBV27 with TRBJ2-7; D is perhaps TRBD2 (5 bases). V was pared by 6 bases and J by 5 bases, with 17 bases between. The CDR3 loop spans 14 amino acids. Germline CDR1 reads MNHEY; CDR2 reads SMNVEV (reference sequence). The CDR3 DNA is TGTGCCAGCAGCACTAGGAGCCAGAGCCACGAGCAGTACTTC. Encoded protein: CASSTRSQSHEQYF.

This clone was observed many times. The V and J genes are TRBV11-3 and TRBJ2-5, with TRBD2 as a possible D gene (6 bases). V dropped 5 bases and J dropped 1 base, with 11 bases sitting between them. This CDR3 contains 14 residues. Germline loops: CDR1 SGHNT, CDR2 YENEEA. The CDR3 sequence is CASSPDYGQETQYF. In DNA, the CDR3 is TGTGCCAGCAGCCCGGACTACGGCCAAGAGACCCAGTACTTC.

V usage is TRBV4-1 and J usage is TRBJ2-1; D is ambiguous. The germline V and J ends were trimmed by 0 bases and 7 bases, with 13 bases remaining between them. The CDR3 runs to 15 residues. The germline V gene has CDR1 MGHRA and CDR2 YSYEKL. CDR3 bases: TGCGCCAGCAGCCAAGATAGCCCCGACCGGAATGAGCAGTTCTTC. It specifies CASSQDSPDRNEQFF.

The chain is built from TRBV21-1 and TRBJ2-3; the table gives TRBD1 as D, unverified against the DNA. TRBV21-1 is termed a pseudogene. The length of the CDR3 is 11 residues. DNA of the CDR3: TGTGCCAGCAGCAAAGTGGCTACGCAGTATTTT. Its protein product is CASSKVATQYF.

This clone was detected once. The chain combines TRBV18 with TRBJ1-4, with TRBD1 matching over 7 bases. The V gene end was trimmed by 2 bases and the J gene end by 4 bases; junction bases not matched to a gene: 7. CDR3 size: 16 residues. Per germline, CDR1 KGHSH and CDR2 LQKENI. CDR3 region: CASSPSRTGVNEKLFF. DNA of the CDR3: TGTGCCAGCTCACCATCCCGAACAGGGGTTAATGAAAAACTGTTTTTT. Combining the CDR3 with reference TRBV18 and TRBJ1-4 gives the whole variable domain NAGVMQNPRHLVRRRGQEARLRCSPMKGHSHVYWYRQLPEEGLKFMVYLQKENIIDESGMPKERFSAEFPKEGPSILRIQQVVRGDSAAYFCASSPSRTGVNEKLFFGSGTQLSVL.

In its sample, this clone was seen once. This chain uses TRBV9 with TRBJ1-4, with 7 bases that match TRBD1. This CDR3 has 15 residues. Germline assignment: CDR1 SGDLS and CDR2 YYNGEE. V was clipped by 0 bases and J by 8 bases; unmatched bases: 7. The CDR3, as DNA: TGTGCCAGCAGCGTAGACGAGGGGGCGGGAGAAAAACTGTTTTTT. Translating it yields CASSVDEGAGEKLFF.

This chain connects TRBV10-3 to TRBJ1-1; TRBD1 might be the D (5 bases). The CDR3 is 13 amino acids. Germline CDR1 reads ENHRY; CDR2 reads SYGVKD. V lost 10 bases and J lost 1, with 13 bases in between. This chain's CDR3 is CATLLTENTEAFF. The CDR3 DNA follows: TGTGCCACCTTACTGACAGAGAACACTGAAGCTTTCTTT.

The chain recombines TRBV5-8 with TRBJ2-1; 13 nucleotides line up with TRBD2. The germline CDR1 and CDR2 sequences are SGHTS and YDEGEE. Trimming removed 2 bases from V and 6 bases from J; junction bases left unmatched: 8. The CDR3 length is 17 residues. CDR3 nucleotides: TGTGCCAGCAGCTTTGGACTAGCGGGAGAACGGGGCAATGAGCAGTTCTTC. It encodes CASSFGLAGERGNEQFF.

Only one count was recorded for this clone. The chain joins TRBV11-3 to TRBJ2-1, with D hard to call. The V end was cut by 4 bases, the J end by 8 bases, with 9 bases between. Germline loops: CDR1 SGHNT, CDR2 YENEEA. The CDR3 totals 12 residues. The CDR3: CASSSRMDEQFF. CDR3 sequence (DNA): TGTGCCAGCAGCTCCAGGATGGATGAGCAGTTCTTC.

This rearrangement joins TRBV5-1 to TRBJ2-3, with D possibly being TRBD1 (7 bases). V lost 0 bases and J lost 14, with 19 bases in between. The germline gives CDR1 SGHRS, CDR2 YFSETQ. The CDR3 loop spans 14 amino acids. This chain's CDR3 is CASSLEGGGTPRYF. The CDR3 DNA is TGCGCCAGCAGCTTGGAAGGGGGCGGGACCCCGCGGTATTTT.

The V gene is TRBV30, the J gene TRBJ1-2; 7 bases map to TRBD1. Trimming cost V 7 bases and J 7 bases; bases outside gene matches: 6. Germline CDR1 reads GTSNPN; CDR2 reads SVGIG (reference sequence). There are 11 residues in the CDR3. The CDR3 DNA reads TGTGCCTTGTACAGGGGAATTGGCTACACCTTC. It yields the protein CALYRGIGYTF.

This chain joins TRBV18 and TRBJ1-3, with TRBD1 as a possible D gene (6 bases). Per germline, CDR1 KGHSH and CDR2 LQKENI. The CDR3 extends over 15 amino acids. Trimming took 2 bases from V and 0 from J, leaving 8 bases between them. CDR3: CASSPIRGSGNTIYF. For the CDR3, the DNA is TGTGCCAGCTCACCAATCAGGGGCTCTGGAAACACCATATATTTT.

The rearrangement uses TRBV9 and TRBJ1-5, with 10 bases fitting TRBD1. The ends lost 3 bases at V and 5 bases at J; junction bases unmatched: 2. The V gene's germline CDR1 is SGDLS and CDR2 YYNGEE. This CDR3 contains 14 residues. The CDR3 reads CASSGGTGDQPQHF. CDR3 nucleotide sequence: TGTGCCAGCAGCGGGGGGACAGGGGATCAGCCCCAGCATTTT.

The chain joins TRBV2 to TRBJ1-1; D remains unclear. There are 13 residues in the CDR3. The germline V gene encodes CDR1 SNHLY and CDR2 FYNNEI. Trimming removed 3 bases at V and 4 bases at J, with 9 bases between. CDR3 bases: TGTGCCAGCAGTGAGAGGGAGGTCACTGAAGCTTTCTTT. This translates into CASSEREVTEAFF.

This clone showed up just once. V and J are TRBV5-1 and TRBJ2-1; 8 bases fit TRBD2. The CDR3 totals 13 residues. V lost 4 bases and J lost 5; bases outside the gene matches: 2. Germline V gives CDR1 SGHRS, CDR2 YFSETQ. CDR3 sequence: CASSPGLDNEQFF. The DNA of the CDR3 is TGCGCCAGCAGCCCGGGACTAGACAATGAGCAGTTCTTC.